This TCR beta chain was identified in a study of blood T cell repertoires in COVID-19. The length of the CDR3 is 14 residues. V lost 3 bases and J lost 5; bases outside the gene matches: 7. Germline CDR1 SGHNT, CDR2 YYREEE (reference sequence). Assay: immunoSEQ multiplex PCR; the TCRdb copy retains only in-frame clones and omits some. The data show roughly 69,000 clones, around 73% seen once. This sequence originates from a man aged 55 to 70 with COVID-19, enrolled during active disease. Sequencing was done on a sample of peripheral blood. The chain is built from TRBV5-4 and TRBJ2-5, with TRBD1 matching 7 bases. The CDR3 loop is CASSSTGARETQYF. CDR3 in DNA: TGTGCCAGCAGCTCAACAGGGGCTAGGGAGACCCAGTACTTC.